Listed below are T cell receptor beta chains from one sample, sequenced in a study of CD8+ T cells in alopecia areata. TCRdb's table, derived via immunoSEQ multiplex PCR, lists solely in-frame clones and lacks some. Altogether roughly 250,000 clones are present, 60% being singletons, with the ten largest covering roughly 0.93%. Sample: CD4+ T cells sorted from blood, taken at roughly week 53, from a patient treated with tofacitinib. These TCRs come from a human donor with alopecia areata. CDR3s include the opening cysteine and the closing phenylalanine or tryptophan. A D gene is named only where the DNA matches it firmly. Size is stated for part of the rows, as once, few or many counts, or as a class when the clone is expanded.

D gene	V gene	clone size	J gene	CDR3 protein	CDR3 DNA
TRBD1	TRBV7-9	-	TRBJ1-2	CASSPSGGLNYGYTF	TGTGCCAGCAGCCCCTCAGGGGGGTTGAACTATGGCTACACCTTC
-	TRBV29-1	-	TRBJ2-3	CSVEGTHELGTDTQYF	TGCAGCGTTGAAGGGACACACGAATTGGGGACAGATACGCAGTATTTT
-	TRBV18	once	TRBJ2-5	CASSPGQETQYF	TGTGCCAGCTCACCCGGTCAAGAGACCCAGTACTTC
-	TRBV19	-	TRBJ2-1	CASTQTGSDNEQFF	TGTGCCAGTACTCAGACAGGATCTGACAATGAGCAGTTCTTC
-	TRBV15	-	TRBJ1-6	CATSRDRGGSPLHF	TGTGCCACCAGCAGAGACAGGGGAGGATCACCCCTCCACTTT
TRBD2	TRBV9	-	TRBJ2-3	CASSVGAGDTQYF	TGTGCCAGCAGCGTAGGAGCGGGGGATACGCAGTATTTT
TRBD1	TRBV13	-	TRBJ1-1	CASSLDRGLAAFF	TGTGCCAGCAGCTTGGACAGGGGATTAGCAGCTTTCTTT
TRBD1	TRBV20-1	-	TRBJ1-4	CSASRGGKLFF	TGCAGTGCTAGCAGGGGGGGAAAACTGTTTTTT
TRBD2	TRBV27	-	TRBJ2-3	CASSPVPGTSGGTDTQYF	TGTGCCAGCAGTCCTGTACCCGGGACTAGCGGGGGCACAGATACGCAGTATTTT
-	TRBV13	-	TRBJ2-7	CASSLTGSLPQQYF	TGTGCCAGCAGCCTGACCGGGTCCCTCCCCCAGCAGTACTTC
TRBD1	TRBV20-1	-	TRBJ1-5	CSATKGQDKHF	TGCAGTGCTACCAAGGGACAGGACAAGCATTTT
-	TRBV29-1	-	TRBJ1-2	CSVEMGGGYTF	TGCAGCGTTGAGATGGGAGGTGGCTACACCTTC
TRBD1	TRBV6-6	-	TRBJ1-6	CASNIRDSNSPLHF	TGTGCCAGCAATATCCGGGACAGCAATTCACCCCTCCACTTT
-	TRBV7-8	-	TRBJ1-5	CASSRTIDRFSNQPQHF	TGTGCCAGCAGCCGGACGATCGACAGGTTTAGCAATCAGCCCCAGCATTTT
-	TRBV27	-	TRBJ2-7	CASSLSTGIHEQYF	TGTGCCAGCAGTTTATCGACGGGGATACACGAGCAGTACTTC
-	TRBV7-3	few	TRBJ2-1	CASSLIRESYNEQFF	TGTGCCAGCAGCTTAATCAGGGAGTCCTACAATGAGCAGTTCTTC
-	TRBV29-1	-	TRBJ1-1	CSVVGAFEAFF	TGCAGCGTTGTCGGGGCGTTTGAAGCTTTCTTT
-	TRBV18	few	TRBJ2-1	CASSPQAVEQFF	TGTGCCAGCTCACCCCAAGCCGTTGAGCAGTTCTTC
-	TRBV7-9	-	TRBJ1-2	CASSPTGIYGYTF	TGTGCCAGCAGCCCGACTGGGATCTATGGCTACACCTTC
-	TRBV7-9	-	TRBJ1-5	CASSLGRYQPQHF	TGTGCCAGCAGCTTAGGCCGATATCAGCCCCAGCATTTT
TRBD2	TRBV2	-	TRBJ2-1	CASSVLAGLSYNEQFF	TGTGCCAGCAGTGTACTAGCGGGCCTTTCCTACAATGAGCAGTTCTTC
-	TRBV2	-	TRBJ1-5	CASRSDFSNQPQHF	TGTGCCAGCAGATCGGACTTTAGCAATCAGCCCCAGCATTTT
-	TRBV6-5	-	TRBJ1-2	CASSLNSGVGYGYTF	TGTGCCAGCAGTCTTAACTCGGGGGTGGGCTATGGCTACACCTTC
-	TRBV25-1	-	TRBJ1-6	CASSEIQGSGNSPLHF	TGTGCCAGCAGTGAAATACAGGGTTCTGGAAATTCACCCCTCCACTTT
-	TRBV7-2	-	TRBJ2-3	CASSLAGGPADTQYF	TGTGCCAGCAGCTTAGCGGGGGGGCCGGCAGATACGCAGTATTTT
-	TRBV18	-	TRBJ1-1	CASSPTVNTEAFF	TGTGCCAGCTCACCGACGGTGAACACTGAAGCTTTCTTT
TRBD1	TRBV29-1	few	TRBJ1-5	CSVGQGFGQPQHF	TGCAGCGTTGGACAGGGGTTCGGACAGCCCCAGCATTTT
-	TRBV11-1	-	TRBJ2-5	CASSSDTTQETQYF	TGTGCCAGCAGTTCAGACACAACGCAAGAGACCCAGTACTTC
-	TRBV6-5	-	TRBJ1-2	CASSYGQSYGYTF	TGTGCCAGCAGTTACGGACAGAGCTATGGCTACACCTTC
-	TRBV30	-	TRBJ1-1	CAWSVGAEAFF	TGTGCCTGGAGTGTGGGGGCAGAAGCTTTCTTT
-	TRBV9	once	TRBJ2-1	CASSVALFGGRNEQFF	TGTGCCAGCAGCGTCGCCCTATTCGGGGGGCGCAATGAGCAGTTCTTC
TRBD1	TRBV2	-	TRBJ1-6	CASSADRGQSPLHF	TGTGCCAGCAGTGCTGACAGGGGGCAATCACCCCTCCACTTT
-	TRBV25-1	-	TRBJ1-5	CASSELGEGNQPQHF	TGTGCCAGCAGTGAATTAGGGGAAGGCAATCAGCCCCAGCATTTT
TRBD1	TRBV5-1	-	TRBJ2-7	CASSPGQGAREQYF	TGCGCCAGCAGCCCGGGACAGGGGGCACGGGAGCAGTACTTC
-	TRBV12-5	-	TRBJ2-5	CASGSPNEETQYF	TGTGCTAGTGGTTCGCCCAATGAGGAGACCCAGTACTTC
-	TRBV18	few	TRBJ2-1	CASSPPGKSSYNEQFF	TGTGCCAGCTCACCACCGGGCAAGAGCTCCTACAATGAGCAGTTCTTC
-	TRBV30	-	TRBJ1-4	CAWSVRAGEKLFF	TGTGCCTGGAGTGTAAGGGCGGGTGAAAAACTGTTTTTT
-	TRBV14	few	TRBJ2-3	CASSQVAGATDTQYF	TGTGCCAGCAGCCAAGTTGCGGGGGCCACAGATACGCAGTATTTT
TRBD2	TRBV13	-	TRBJ2-2	CASSFLAAPTGELFF	TGTGCCAGCAGTTTTCTAGCGGCTCCTACCGGGGAGCTGTTTTTT
TRBD1	TRBV5-4	-	TRBJ2-3	CASSFSGTVSDTQYF	TGTGCCAGCAGCTTCTCCGGGACAGTCTCGGATACGCAGTATTTT
-	TRBV19	few	TRBJ1-2	CASQTGAGYTF	TGTGCCAGTCAAACAGGTGCTGGCTACACCTTC
TRBD1	TRBV13	-	TRBJ2-3	CASTGGSTDTQYF	TGTGCCAGCACAGGGGGTAGCACAGATACGCAGTATTTT
TRBD2	TRBV29-1	once	TRBJ2-3	CSVAMSGGATDTQYF	TGCAGCGTTGCCATGAGCGGGGGGGCTACAGATACGCAGTATTTT
-	TRBV7-9	once	TRBJ2-1	CASSLSNEQFF	TGTGCCAGCAGCTTAAGCAATGAGCAGTTCTTC
TRBD1	TRBV6-1	-	TRBJ2-5	CASSEGDRGGTQYF	TGTGCCAGCAGTGAAGGGGACAGGGGAGGGACCCAGTACTTC
-	TRBV6-6	few	TRBJ2-5	CASPTLGGGLETQYF	TGTGCCAGCCCTACTCTGGGGGGGGGCCTTGAGACCCAGTACTTC
-	TRBV30	few	TRBJ1-4	CAGSPENEKLFF	TGTGCAGGAAGCCCGGAGAATGAAAAACTGTTTTTT